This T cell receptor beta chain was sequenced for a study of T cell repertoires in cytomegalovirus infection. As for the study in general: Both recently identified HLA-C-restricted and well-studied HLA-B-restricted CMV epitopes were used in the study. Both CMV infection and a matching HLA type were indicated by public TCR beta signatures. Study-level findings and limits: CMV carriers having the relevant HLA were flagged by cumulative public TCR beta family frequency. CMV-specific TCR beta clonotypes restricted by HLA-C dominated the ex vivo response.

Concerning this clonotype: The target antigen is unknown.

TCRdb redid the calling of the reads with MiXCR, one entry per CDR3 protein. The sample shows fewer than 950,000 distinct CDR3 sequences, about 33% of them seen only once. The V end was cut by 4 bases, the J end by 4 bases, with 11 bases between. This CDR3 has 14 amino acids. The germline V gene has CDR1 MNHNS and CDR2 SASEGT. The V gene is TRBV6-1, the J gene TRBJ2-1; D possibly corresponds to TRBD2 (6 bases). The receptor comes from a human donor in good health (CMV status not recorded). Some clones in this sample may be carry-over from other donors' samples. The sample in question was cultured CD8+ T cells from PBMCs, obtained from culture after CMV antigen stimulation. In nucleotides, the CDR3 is TGTGCCAGCAGTGTAGCGGACGGGTACAATGAGCAGTTCTTC. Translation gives CASSVADGYNEQFF.